These 25 T cell receptor beta chains originate from one sample sequenced in a study of CD8 T cells in ankylosing spondylitis. No antigen has been identified for these receptors. TCRdb re-analysed the 5' RACE reads in MiXCR, keeping a single row per CDR3 protein. The table includes 800,000 to 900,000 distinct CDR3 sequences, approximately 10% detected once. Findings of the study overall: There was a TCR beta motif, made of several highly homologous variants, that appeared characteristic of ankylosing spondylitis blood.

Sequenced input: blood, either unsorted or a sorted T cell fraction (not recorded which). These receptors originate from a male donor with ankylosing spondylitis.

This clonotype was counted many times. The chain couples TRBV29-1 to TRBJ1-2, with D uncertain. The CDR3 is 10 residues long. Trimming shortened V by 7 bases and J by 8 bases, and 11 bases separated the two germline ends. From germline, CDR1 is SQVTM and CDR2 ANQGSEA. The chain's CDR3 is CSAQGGGYTF. CDR3 sequence (DNA): TGCAGCGCCCAAGGTGGCGGCTACACCTTC.

Only a few counts were recorded for this clonotype. V and J are TRBV20-1 and TRBJ2-1, with D possibly called TRBD1 or TRBD2 (6 bases each). The CDR3 covers 15 residues. V was trimmed by 2 bases and J by 3 bases, leaving 14 bases between them. Germline V gene sequence: CDR1 DFQATT, CDR2 SNEGSKA (reference sequence). CDR3 nucleotide sequence: TGCAGTGCTAGATTCCAGGGGAGGTTCTACAATGAGCAGTTCTTC. Its protein is CSARFQGRFYNEQFF.

This clonotype has only a few counts. The chain combines TRBV10-3 with TRBJ2-7, with D hard to call. Trimming pared 7 bases from V and 7 bases from J, leaving 17 bases between. Germline values: CDR1 ENHRY, CDR2 SYGVKD. This CDR3 is 13 amino acids long. The CDR3, as DNA: TGTGCCATCAAGGGCGGCTTATACACTGAGCAGTACTTC. Protein: CAIKGGLYTEQYF.

This clonotype was observed at least ten times. The rearrangement uses TRBV29-1 and TRBJ2-5, with D maybe TRBD1 (5 bases). CDR1 and CDR2 from the germline V gene are SQVTM and ANQGSEA. Trimming shortened V by 3 bases and J by 2 bases, and 10 bases separated the two germline ends. The CDR3 consists of 13 residues. The CDR3 reads CSVDSDRQETQYF. CDR3 sequence (DNA): TGCAGCGTTGACTCCGACAGACAAGAGACCCAGTACTTC.

The chain combines TRBV9 with TRBJ1-3; D uncertain. The CDR3 length is 16 residues. Looked up from germline, CDR1 is SGDLS and CDR2 is YYNGEE. V lost 1 base to trimming and J lost 4 bases, with 15 bases between them. In DNA, the CDR3 is TGTGCCAGCAGCGTATCTGGAAGACTCGGGGGAAACACCATATATTTT. Amino acid sequence: CASSVSGRLGGNTIYF.

There are many counts of this clonotype. The chain has TRBV12-3 or TRBV12-4 and TRBJ1-2; TRBD1 matches 7 bases. This CDR3 contains 13 residues. Trimming cost V 6 bases and J 4 bases; bases outside gene matches: 5. The chain's CDR3 is CASSQTGSYGYTF. The DNA for the CDR3 is TGTGCCAGCAGCCAGACAGGGAGCTATGGCTACACCTTC.

This clonotype has more than one count but fewer than ten. The chain recombines TRBV10-3 with TRBJ2-7; TRBD2 matches at 8 bases. J was trimmed by 3 bases and V by 6 bases; bases with no gene match: 7. This CDR3 is built from 14 residues. Germline-derived CDR1 and CDR2 are ENHRY and SYGVKD. CDR3 nucleotides: TGTGCCATCAGGACGAGCGGGGGAAACTACGAGCAGTACTTC. This gives the protein CAIRTSGGNYEQYF.

The gene calls are TRBV7-9 and TRBJ2-7, with D hard to call. The germline V gene has CDR1 SEHNR and CDR2 FQNEAQ (reference sequence). V was clipped by 5 bases and J by 9 bases, with 14 bases between them. This CDR3 is 12 amino acids long. The CDR3 region is CASSPTRSPQYF. The CDR3 DNA reads TGTGCCAGCAGCCCAACACGGAGCCCGCAGTACTTC.

The chain links TRBV11-2 to TRBJ2-7; a possible D gene is TRBD1 (6 bases). Germline V gene data show CDR1 as SGHAT and CDR2 as FQNNGV. The CDR3 is 12 amino acids. V lost 5 bases, J lost 6 bases, and 11 bases lay in between. CDR3 in DNA: TGTGCCAGCAGCCTTGGGACAATCGAGCAGTACTTC. It yields the protein CASSLGTIEQYF.

The chain employs TRBV4-2 and TRBJ2-1; D is possibly TRBD1 or TRBD2 (5 bases each). The V and J ends lost 3 bases and 0 bases respectively, with 12 bases between them. This CDR3 has 16 amino acids. Per the germline V gene, CDR1 is LGHNA and CDR2 is YNFKEQ. CDR3 nucleotide sequence: TGTGCCAGCAGCCAGGGGACGGTGAGCTCCTACAATGAGCAGTTCTTC. Encoded protein: CASSQGTVSSYNEQFF.

The chain has TRBV5-6 and TRBJ2-7; D is ambiguous. V lost 4 bases and J lost 3, with 14 bases in between. The CDR3 totals 14 residues. Germline CDR1 SGHDT, CDR2 YYEEEE. The CDR3 sequence: CASSAGLGFYEQYF. The DNA for the CDR3 is TGTGCCAGCAGCGCCGGGCTAGGATTCTACGAGCAGTACTTC.

This clonotype was detected only a few times. The chain's CDR3 is CASSSPGQKYEQYF. The CDR3 DNA is TGTGCCAGCAGTTCCCCAGGACAGAAGTACGAGCAGTACTTC. The chain couples TRBV28 to TRBJ2-7; a weak D match, TRBD1 (6 bases). The CDR3 runs to 14 residues. With 4 bases removed from V and 4 bases from J, the gap between germline ends came to 14 bases. In germline, CDR1 is MDHEN, CDR2 SYDVKM.

The chain has TRBV5-1 and TRBJ2-5; a possible D gene is TRBD1 (5 bases). Between the trimmed V and J ends, which lost 5 bases and 2 bases, there was a span of 16 bases. Germline lookup yields CDR1 SGHRS and CDR2 YFSETQ. The CDR3 contains 15 residues. Written as DNA, the CDR3 is TGCGCCAGCAGGGCCTGGGGCACCAATCAAGAGACCCAGTACTTC. Its protein product is CASRAWGTNQETQYF.

The chain employs TRBV6-2 or TRBV6-3 and TRBJ1-1; maybe TRBD1 (5 bases). Trimming left V 7 bases short and J 4 bases short, with 10 bases between. From germline, CDR1 is MNHEY and CDR2 SVGEGT. The CDR3 spans 12 residues. The CDR3 reads CASKRGVTEAFF. The CDR3 DNA follows: TGTGCCAGCAAGAGAGGGGTCACTGAAGCTTTCTTT.

This chain joins TRBV20-1 and TRBJ1-5; D is unresolved. The V and J ends lost 4 bases and 7 bases respectively, with 11 bases between them. CDR3 length: 12 residues. The germline V gene has CDR1 DFQATT and CDR2 SNEGSKA (reference sequence). The DNA for the CDR3 is TGCAGTGCTATAGACGGCAGCCAGCCCCAGCATTTT. It codes for CSAIDGSQPQHF.

This clonotype has a handful of counts. The chain recombines TRBV15 with TRBJ2-5; D is uncertain. The V gene lost 7 bases and the J gene lost 5 bases, with 23 bases spanning the gap. There are 16 residues in the CDR3. Germline assignment: CDR1 LNHNV and CDR2 YYDKDF (reference sequence). The CDR3 region is CATNPRRSSLGETQYF. Written as DNA, the CDR3 is TGTGCCACCAACCCCCGCCGGAGCAGCCTCGGGGAGACCCAGTACTTC.

In this sample, this clonotype turned up a few times. This chain links TRBV5-1 with TRBJ2-3, with unresolved D. The CDR3 runs 14 residues. The germline gives CDR1 SGHRS, CDR2 YFSETQ. Trimming took off 6 bases at V and 0 bases at J, with 11 bases between the two ends. CDR3 sequence reads: CASTRARSTDTQYF. The CDR3 bases are TGCGCCAGCACCCGTGCACGTAGCACAGATACGCAGTATTTT.

This clonotype has only a few counts. The rearrangement joins TRBV7-9 to TRBJ2-1, with 10 bases lining up with TRBD1. Germline values: CDR1 SEHNR, CDR2 FQNEAQ (reference sequence). V shed 1 base, J shed 9 bases, and the junction held 9 bases outside the gene matches. The CDR3 extends over 16 amino acids. CDR3 coding DNA: TGTGCCAGCAGCTTAGTATGGGACAGGGGTGATCGTGAGCAGTTCTTC. Translated: CASSLVWDRGDREQFF.

This chain links TRBV11-2 with TRBJ2-1; D is possibly TRBD1 or TRBD2 (5 bases each). Germline-derived CDR1 and CDR2 are SGHAT and FQNNGV. Trimming removed 8 bases at V and 9 bases at J, with 23 bases between. The length of the CDR3 is 15 residues. The CDR3 DNA sequence: TGTGCCAGCTGGCATCCCGGGACCGGACTTCGTGAGCAGTTCTTC. As protein: CASWHPGTGLREQFF.

The chain recombines TRBV28 with TRBJ1-5, with 8 bases aligning to TRBD1. Germline trimming cut 7 bases from V and 2 bases from J; bases unmatched to any gene: 19. Germline CDR1 is MDHEN and CDR2 is SYDVKM. The CDR3 covers 19 residues. The CDR3 spells CASIGAGTGDFLGNQPQHF. The CDR3 DNA reads as TGTGCCAGCATTGGGGCGGGGACAGGAGATTTTCTGGGCAATCAGCCCCAGCATTTT.

The CDR3 sequence is CASSGELAGGPYEQYF. CDR3 coding DNA: TGTGCCAGCAGTGGAGAACTAGCGGGGGGCCCCTACGAGCAGTACTTC. The chain is built from TRBV2 and TRBJ2-7, with 12 nucleotides matching TRBD2. CDR1 is SNHLY, CDR2 FYNNEI, per germline. This CDR3 is built from 16 residues. V lost 4 bases, J lost 2 bases, and 6 bases stayed unmatched.

This clonotype has more than one count but fewer than ten. The V call is TRBV12-3 or TRBV12-4, the J call TRBJ2-4, with a tentative D call TRBD2 (6 bases). Trimming left V 1 base short and J 5 bases short, with 15 bases between. The CDR3 is 16 residues long. The CDR3, as DNA: TGTGCCAGCAGTTTAGACACCGGGAGAGGGGAAAACATTCAGTACTTC. Translating gives CASSLDTGRGENIQYF.

This clonotype was recorded at least ten times. V gene TRBV11-2 combines with J gene TRBJ2-1; no definite D call. Trimming stripped 3 bases from V and 3 bases from J, with 9 bases between. CDR1 and CDR2 (germline): SGHAT, FQNNGV. The CDR3 runs to 14 residues. CDR3 nucleotides: TGTGCCAGCAGCTTTTGGTCTCACTACAATGAGCAGTTCTTC. This encodes CASSFWSHYNEQFF. Full variable domain (outside the CDR3, taken from reference TRBV11-2 and TRBJ2-1): EAGVAQSPRYKIIEKRQSVAFWCNPISGHATLYWYQQILGQGPKLLIQFQNNGVVDDSQLPKDRFSAERLKGVDSTLKIQPAKLEDSAVYLCASSFWSHYNEQFFGPGTRLTVL.

The table lists this clonotype with a few counts. The chain joins TRBV5-1 to TRBJ2-7; 10 bases agree with TRBD2. The CDR3 is 15 residues long. Germline-derived CDR1 and CDR2 are SGHRS and YFSETQ. With V trimmed by 0 bases and J by 4 bases, 4 bases remained unmatched. CDR3 in DNA: TGCGCCAGCAGCTTGGGAGGGACTAGCGTATACGAGCAGTACTTC. This sequence encodes CASSLGGTSVYEQYF.

At least ten counts were recorded for this clonotype. V is TRBV5-1 and J is TRBJ1-1; D possibly corresponds to TRBD1 (6 bases). CDR1 is SGHRS and CDR2 is YFSETQ in the germline V gene. The CDR3 is made up of 14 amino acids. Trimming took 4 bases from V and 4 from J, leaving 14 bases between them. DNA for the CDR3: TGCGCCAGCAGCCCGAACCGGGGGCGCACTGAAGCTTTCTTT. This codes for CASSPNRGRTEAFF.